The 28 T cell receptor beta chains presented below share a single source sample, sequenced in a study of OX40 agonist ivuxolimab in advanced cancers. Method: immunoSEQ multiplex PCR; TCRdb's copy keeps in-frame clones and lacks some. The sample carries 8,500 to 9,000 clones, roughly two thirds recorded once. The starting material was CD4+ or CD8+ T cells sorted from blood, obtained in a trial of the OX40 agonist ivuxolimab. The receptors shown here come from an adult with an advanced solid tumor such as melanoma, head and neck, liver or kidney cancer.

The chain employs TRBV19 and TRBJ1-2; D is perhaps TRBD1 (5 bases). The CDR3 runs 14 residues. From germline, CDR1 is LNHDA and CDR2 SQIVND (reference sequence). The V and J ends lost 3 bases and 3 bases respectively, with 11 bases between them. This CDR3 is CASSIGPGDYGYTF. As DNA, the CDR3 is TGTGCCAGTAGTATTGGCCCGGGGGACTATGGCTACACCTTC. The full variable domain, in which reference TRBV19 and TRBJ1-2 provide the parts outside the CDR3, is DGGITQSPKYLFRKEGQNVTLSCEQNLNHDAMYWYRQDPGQGLRLIYYSQIVNDFQKGDIAEGYSVSREKKESFPLTVTSAQKNPTAFYLCASSIGPGDYGYTFGSGTRLTVV.

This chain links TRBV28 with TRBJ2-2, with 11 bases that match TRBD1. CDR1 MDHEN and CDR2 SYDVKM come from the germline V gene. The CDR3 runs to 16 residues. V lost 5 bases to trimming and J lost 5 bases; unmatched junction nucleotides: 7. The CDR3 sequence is CASSPNRDRGTGELFF. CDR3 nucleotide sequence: TGTGCCAGCAGTCCCAACCGGGACAGGGGGACCGGGGAGCTGTTTTTT. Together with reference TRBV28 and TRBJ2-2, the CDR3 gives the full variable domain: DVKVTQSSRYLVKRTGEKVFLECVQDMDHENMFWYRQDPGLGLRLIYFSYDVKMKEKGDIPEGYSVSREKKERFSLILESASTNQTSMYLCASSPNRDRGTGELFFGEGSRLTVL.

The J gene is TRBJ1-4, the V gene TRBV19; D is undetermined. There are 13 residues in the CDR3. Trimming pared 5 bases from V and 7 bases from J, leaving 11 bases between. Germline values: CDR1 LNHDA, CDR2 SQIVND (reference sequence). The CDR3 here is CASSALGAEKLFF. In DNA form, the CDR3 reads TGTGCCAGTAGTGCCCTGGGCGCTGAAAAACTGTTTTTT.

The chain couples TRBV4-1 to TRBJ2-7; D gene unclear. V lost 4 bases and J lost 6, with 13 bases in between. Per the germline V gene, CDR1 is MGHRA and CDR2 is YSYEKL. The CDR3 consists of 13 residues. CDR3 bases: TGCGCCAGCAGCCCGAGCGAGGACCGCGAGCAGTACTTC. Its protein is CASSPSEDREQYF.

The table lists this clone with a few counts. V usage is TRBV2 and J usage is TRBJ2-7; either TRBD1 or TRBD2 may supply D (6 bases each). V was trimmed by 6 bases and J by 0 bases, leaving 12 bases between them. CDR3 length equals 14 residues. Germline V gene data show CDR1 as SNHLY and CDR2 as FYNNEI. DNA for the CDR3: TGTGCCAGCAGCGGACAGACTAGCTCCTACGAGCAGTACTTC. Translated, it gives CASSGQTSSYEQYF.

CDR3 bases: TGCGCCAGCAGCTTGGGACAGGGGAGGGACGAGCAGTACTTC. Protein: CASSLGQGRDEQYF. V and J are TRBV5-1 and TRBJ2-7; TRBD1 might be the D (8 bases). Between the trimmed V and J ends, which lost 0 bases and 5 bases, there was a span of 12 bases. Looked up from germline, CDR1 is SGHRS and CDR2 is YFSETQ. The CDR3 is 14 residues long.

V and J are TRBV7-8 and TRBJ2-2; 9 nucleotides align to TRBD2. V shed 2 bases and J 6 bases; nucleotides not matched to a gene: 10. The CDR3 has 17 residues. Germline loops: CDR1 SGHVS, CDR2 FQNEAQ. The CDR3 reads CASSLSGSGGRAGELFF. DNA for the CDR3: TGTGCCAGCAGCTTAAGTGGCAGCGGGGGGCGAGCCGGGGAGCTGTTTTTT.

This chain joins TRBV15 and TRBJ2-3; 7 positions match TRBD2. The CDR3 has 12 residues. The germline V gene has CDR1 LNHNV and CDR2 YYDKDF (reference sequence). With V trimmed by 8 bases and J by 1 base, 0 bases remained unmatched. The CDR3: CATREGTDTQYF. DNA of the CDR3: TGTGCCACCCGGGAGGGCACAGATACGCAGTATTTT.

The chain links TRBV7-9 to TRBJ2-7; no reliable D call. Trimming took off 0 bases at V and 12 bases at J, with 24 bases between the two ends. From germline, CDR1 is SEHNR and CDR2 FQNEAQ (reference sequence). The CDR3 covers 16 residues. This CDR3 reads CASSLAGPEAPVPRYF. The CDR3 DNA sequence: TGTGCCAGCAGCTTAGCTGGCCCAGAGGCGCCGGTTCCCCGGTACTTC.

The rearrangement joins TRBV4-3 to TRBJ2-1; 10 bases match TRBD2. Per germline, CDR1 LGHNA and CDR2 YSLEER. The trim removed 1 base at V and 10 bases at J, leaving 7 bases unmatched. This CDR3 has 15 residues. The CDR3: CASSQVLAGGSEQFF. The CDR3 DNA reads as TGCGCCAGCAGCCAAGTTTTAGCGGGGGGTTCGGAGCAGTTCTTC.

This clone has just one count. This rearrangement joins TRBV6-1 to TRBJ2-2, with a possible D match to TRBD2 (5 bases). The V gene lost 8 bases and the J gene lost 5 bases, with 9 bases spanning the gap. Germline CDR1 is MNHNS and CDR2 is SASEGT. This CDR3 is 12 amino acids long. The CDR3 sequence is CASFRGTGELFF. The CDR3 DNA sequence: TGTGCCAGCTTTAGAGGGACCGGGGAGCTGTTTTTT.

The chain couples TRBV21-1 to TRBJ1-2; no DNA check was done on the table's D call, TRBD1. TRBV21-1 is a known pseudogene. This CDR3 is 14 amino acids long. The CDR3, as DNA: TGTGCCAGCAGCAATATCGACAGCAACTATGGCTACACCTTC. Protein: CASSNIDSNYGYTF.

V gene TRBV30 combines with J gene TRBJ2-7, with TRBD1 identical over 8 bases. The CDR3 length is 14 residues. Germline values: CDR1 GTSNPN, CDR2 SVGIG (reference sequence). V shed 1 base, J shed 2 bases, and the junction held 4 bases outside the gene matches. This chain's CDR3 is CAWSAGQGPYEQYF. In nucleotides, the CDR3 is TGTGCCTGGAGTGCTGGACAGGGCCCCTACGAGCAGTACTTC.

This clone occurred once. Written as DNA, the CDR3 is TGTGCCAGCAGTGCGTCAGGGCTGAGGGATGGCTACACCTTC. Protein: CASSASGLRDGYTF. The chain joins TRBV2 to TRBJ1-2, with D possibly being TRBD1 (5 bases). V lost 4 bases to trimming and J lost 6 bases, with 15 bases between them. This CDR3 comprises 14 residues. CDR1 and CDR2 from the germline V gene are SNHLY and FYNNEI.

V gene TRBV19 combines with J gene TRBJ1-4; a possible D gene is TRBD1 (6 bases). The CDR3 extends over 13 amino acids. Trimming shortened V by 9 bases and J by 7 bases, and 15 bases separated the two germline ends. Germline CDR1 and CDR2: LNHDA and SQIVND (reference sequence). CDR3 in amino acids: CASEDSWFEKLFF. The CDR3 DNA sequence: TGTGCCAGCGAGGACAGTTGGTTTGAAAAACTGTTTTTT.

CDR3 protein: CASSNGLADSYEQYF. In nucleotides, the CDR3 is TGTGCCAGCAGCAACGGACTAGCGGACTCCTACGAGCAGTACTTC. This chain links TRBV9 with TRBJ2-7; 10 positions agree with TRBD2. Per the germline V gene, CDR1 is SGDLS and CDR2 is YYNGEE. There are 15 residues in the CDR3. J lost 0 bases, V lost 4 bases, and 4 bases had no gene match.

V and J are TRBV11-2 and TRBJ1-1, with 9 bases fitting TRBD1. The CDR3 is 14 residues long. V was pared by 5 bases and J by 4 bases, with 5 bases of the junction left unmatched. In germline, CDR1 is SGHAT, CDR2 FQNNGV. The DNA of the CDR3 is TGTGCCAGCAGCATGGGGACAGGGAGCACTGAAGCTTTCTTT. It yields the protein CASSMGTGSTEAFF.

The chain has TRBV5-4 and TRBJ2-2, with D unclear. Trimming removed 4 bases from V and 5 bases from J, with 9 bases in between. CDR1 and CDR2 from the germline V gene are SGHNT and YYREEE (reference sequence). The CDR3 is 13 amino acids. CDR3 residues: CASSRAGTGELFF. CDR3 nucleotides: TGTGCCAGCAGCCGGGCTGGAACCGGGGAGCTGTTTTTT.

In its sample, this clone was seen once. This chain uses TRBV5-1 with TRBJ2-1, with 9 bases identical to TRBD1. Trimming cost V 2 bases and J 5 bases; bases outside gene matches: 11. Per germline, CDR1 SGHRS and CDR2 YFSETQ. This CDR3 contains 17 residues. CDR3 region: CASSFYWSGQGHNEQFF. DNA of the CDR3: TGCGCCAGCAGCTTCTATTGGTCGGGACAGGGTCACAATGAGCAGTTCTTC. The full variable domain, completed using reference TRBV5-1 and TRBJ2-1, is KAGVTQTPRYLIKTRGQQVTLSCSPISGHRSVSWYQQTPGQGLQFLFEYFSETQRNKGNFPGRFSGRQFSNSRSEMNVSTLELGDSALYLCASSFYWSGQGHNEQFFGPGTRLTVL.

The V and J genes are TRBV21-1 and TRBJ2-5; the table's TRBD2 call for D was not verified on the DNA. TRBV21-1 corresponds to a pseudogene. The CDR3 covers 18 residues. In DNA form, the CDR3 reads TGTGCCAGCAGCAAAGAAGAAATGCGGGAGGCCCCACAAGAGACCCAGTACTTC. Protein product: CASSKEEMREAPQETQYF.

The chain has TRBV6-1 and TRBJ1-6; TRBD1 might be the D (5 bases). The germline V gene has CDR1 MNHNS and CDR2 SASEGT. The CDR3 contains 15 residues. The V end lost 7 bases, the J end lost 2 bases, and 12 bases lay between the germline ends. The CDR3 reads CASKGLEPYNSPLHF. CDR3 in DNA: TGTGCCAGCAAGGGACTCGAACCCTATAATTCACCCCTCCACTTT.

The CDR3 is CASSLRDEQYF. The CDR3 DNA is TGTGCCAGCAGCTTGCGGGACGAGCAGTACTTC. The V call is TRBV27, the J call TRBJ2-7, with a possible D match to TRBD2 (5 bases). CDR3 size: 11 residues. Germline loops: CDR1 MNHEY, CDR2 SMNVEV (reference sequence). Trimming removed 6 bases from V and 5 bases from J, with 8 bases in between.

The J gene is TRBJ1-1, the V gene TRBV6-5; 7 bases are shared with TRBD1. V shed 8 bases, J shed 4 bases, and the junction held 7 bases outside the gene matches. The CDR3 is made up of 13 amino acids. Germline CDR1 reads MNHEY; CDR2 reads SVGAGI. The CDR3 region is CASERQGGTEAFF. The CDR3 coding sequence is TGTGCCAGCGAGAGACAGGGAGGCACTGAAGCTTTCTTT.

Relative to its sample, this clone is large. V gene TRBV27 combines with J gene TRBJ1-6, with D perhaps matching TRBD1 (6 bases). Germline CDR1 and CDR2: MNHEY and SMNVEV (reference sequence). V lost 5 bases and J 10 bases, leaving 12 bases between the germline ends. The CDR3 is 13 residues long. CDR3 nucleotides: TGTGCCAGCAGTCCCAACCAGGGGTCACCCCTCCACTTT. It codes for CASSPNQGSPLHF.

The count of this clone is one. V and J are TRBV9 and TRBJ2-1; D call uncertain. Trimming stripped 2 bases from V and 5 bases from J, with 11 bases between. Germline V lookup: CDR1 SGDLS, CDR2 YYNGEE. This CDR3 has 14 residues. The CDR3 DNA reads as TGTGCCAGCAGCGTGGCAGGATGGGACAATGAGCAGTTCTTC. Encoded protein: CASSVAGWDNEQFF.

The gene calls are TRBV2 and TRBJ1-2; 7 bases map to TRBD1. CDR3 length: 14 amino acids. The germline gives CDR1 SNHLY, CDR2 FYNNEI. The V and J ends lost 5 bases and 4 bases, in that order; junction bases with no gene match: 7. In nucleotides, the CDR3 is TGTGCCAGCAGTTCCCAAGGGGGCAGCTATGGCTACACCTTC. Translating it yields CASSSQGGSYGYTF.

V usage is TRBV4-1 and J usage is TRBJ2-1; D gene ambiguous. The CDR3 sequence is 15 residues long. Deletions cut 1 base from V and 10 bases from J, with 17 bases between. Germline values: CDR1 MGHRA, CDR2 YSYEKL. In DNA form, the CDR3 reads TGCGCCAGCAGCCAAGTTGGGTCTCGTCAAGGGGAGCAGTTCTTC. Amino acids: CASSQVGSRQGEQFF.

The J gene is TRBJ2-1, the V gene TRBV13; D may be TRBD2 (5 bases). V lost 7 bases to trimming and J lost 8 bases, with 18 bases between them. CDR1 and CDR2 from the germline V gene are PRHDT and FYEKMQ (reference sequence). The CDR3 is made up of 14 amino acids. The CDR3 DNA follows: TGTGCCAGCACCCCGCCCGGGGAACGATATGAGCAGTTCTTC. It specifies CASTPPGERYEQFF.